The clone carrying this T cell receptor (beta chain) was detected only a few times. Antigen: not known. Germline CDR1 reads DFQATT; CDR2 reads SNEGSKA (reference sequence). V shed 6 bases and J 1 base; nucleotides not matched to a gene: 5. The CDR3 is 14 residues long. This specimen comes from a study of type 1 and type 2 diabetes patients. In the study overall: Participants included type 1 and type 2 diabetes patients plus nondiabetic controls. From PBMCs, CD4+ and CD8+ T cells were isolated by magnetic microbeads.

The PCR template was genomic DNA. Multiplex PCR with 30 forward and 13 reverse primers amplified the TCR beta CDR3. From the multiplex PCR reads, TCRdb called clonotypes with MiXCR, one entry per CDR3 protein. The sample includes 270,000 or so distinct CDR3 sequences, around 50% of them seen just once. Other autoimmune diseases and infections within the past four weeks excluded donors. Study observations and caveats: In type 2 diabetes, highly-expanded CD4+ clones took a median about 3.9% of reads.

The specimen sequenced was peripheral blood mononuclear cells (PBMCs). The chain is built from TRBV20-1 and TRBJ2-7, with 11 bases lining up with TRBD2. This sequence originates from a young man with type 2 diabetes. The CDR3 nucleotides read TGCAGTGCCGCCACTAGCGGGAGTTCCTACGAGCAGTACTTC. Translated: CSAATSGSSYEQYF.